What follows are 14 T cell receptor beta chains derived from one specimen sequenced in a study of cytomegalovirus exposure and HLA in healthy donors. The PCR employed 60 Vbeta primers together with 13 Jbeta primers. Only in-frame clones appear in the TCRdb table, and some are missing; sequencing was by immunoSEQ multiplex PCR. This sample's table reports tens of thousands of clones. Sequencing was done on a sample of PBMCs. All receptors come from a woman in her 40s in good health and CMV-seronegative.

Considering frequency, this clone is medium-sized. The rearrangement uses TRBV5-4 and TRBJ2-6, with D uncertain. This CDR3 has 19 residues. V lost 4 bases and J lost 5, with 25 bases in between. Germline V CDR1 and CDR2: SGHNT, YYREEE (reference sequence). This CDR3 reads CASSTLTIATELWANVLTF. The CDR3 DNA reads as TGTGCCAGCAGCACACTCACTATCGCGACTGAGCTCTGGGCCAACGTCCTGACTTTC.

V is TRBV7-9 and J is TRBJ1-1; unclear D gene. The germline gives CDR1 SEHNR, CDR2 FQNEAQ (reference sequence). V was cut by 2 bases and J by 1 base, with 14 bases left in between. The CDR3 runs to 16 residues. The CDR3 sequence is CASSLPFGGSNTEAFF. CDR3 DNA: TGTGCCAGCAGCTTACCCTTCGGAGGGTCGAACACTGAAGCTTTCTTT. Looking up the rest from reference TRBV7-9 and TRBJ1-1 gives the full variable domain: DTGVSQNPRHKITKRGQNVTFRCDPISEHNRLYWYRQTLGQGPEFLTYFQNEAQLEKSRLLSDRFSAERPKGSFSTLEIQRTEQGDSAMYLCASSLPFGGSNTEAFFGQGTRLTVV.

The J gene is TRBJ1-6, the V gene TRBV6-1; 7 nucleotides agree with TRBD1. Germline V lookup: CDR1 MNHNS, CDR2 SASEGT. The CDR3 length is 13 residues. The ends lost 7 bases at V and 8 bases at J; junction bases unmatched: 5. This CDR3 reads CASTLDRDSPLHF. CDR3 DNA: TGTGCCAGCACCCTCGACAGGGATTCACCCCTCCACTTT.

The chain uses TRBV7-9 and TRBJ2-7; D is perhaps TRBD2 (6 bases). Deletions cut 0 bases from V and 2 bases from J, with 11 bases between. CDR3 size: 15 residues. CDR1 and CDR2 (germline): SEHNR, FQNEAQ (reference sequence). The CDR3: CASSLAIASAYEQYF. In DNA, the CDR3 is TGTGCCAGCAGCTTAGCGATAGCTAGCGCCTACGAGCAGTACTTC.

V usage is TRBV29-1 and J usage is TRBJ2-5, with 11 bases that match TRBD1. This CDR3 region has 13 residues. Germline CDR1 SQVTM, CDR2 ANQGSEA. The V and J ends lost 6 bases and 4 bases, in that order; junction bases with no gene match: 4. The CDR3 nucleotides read TGCAGCGTGTGGACAGGGGGCGGAGAGACCCAGTACTTC. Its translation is CSVWTGGGETQYF.

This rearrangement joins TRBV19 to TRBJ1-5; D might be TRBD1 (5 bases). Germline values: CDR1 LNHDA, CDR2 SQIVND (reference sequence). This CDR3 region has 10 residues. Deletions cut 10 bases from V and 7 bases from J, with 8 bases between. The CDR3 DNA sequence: TGTGCCACAGGGAGGCAGCCCCAGCATTTT. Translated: CATGRQPQHF.

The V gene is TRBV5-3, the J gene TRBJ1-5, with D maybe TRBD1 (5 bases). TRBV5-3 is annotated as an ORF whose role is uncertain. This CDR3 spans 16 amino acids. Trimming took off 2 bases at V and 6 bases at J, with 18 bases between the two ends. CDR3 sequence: CARSFNRIPPLQPQHF. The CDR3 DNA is TGTGCCAGAAGCTTTAACAGGATCCCCCCACTTCAGCCCCAGCATTTT.

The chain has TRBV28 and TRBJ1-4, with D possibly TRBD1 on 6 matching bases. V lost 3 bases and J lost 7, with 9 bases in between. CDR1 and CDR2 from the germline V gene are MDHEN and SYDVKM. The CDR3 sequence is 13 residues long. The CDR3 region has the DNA TGTGCCAGCAGTTTCCAGGGGACTGAAAAACTGTTTTTT. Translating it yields CASSFQGTEKLFF.

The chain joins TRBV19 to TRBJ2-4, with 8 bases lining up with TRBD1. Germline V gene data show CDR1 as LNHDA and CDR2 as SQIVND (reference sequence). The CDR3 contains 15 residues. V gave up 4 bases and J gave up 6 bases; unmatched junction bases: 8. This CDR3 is CASSTRTGNANIQYF. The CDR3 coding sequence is TGTGCCAGTAGTACCCGGACAGGGAACGCAAACATTCAGTACTTC.

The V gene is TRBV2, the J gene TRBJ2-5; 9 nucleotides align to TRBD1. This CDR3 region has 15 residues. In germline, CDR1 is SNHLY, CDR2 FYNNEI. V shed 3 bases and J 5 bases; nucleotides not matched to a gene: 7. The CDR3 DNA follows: TGTGCCAGCAGTGAGCTACAGGGGGCTGGCGAGACCCAGTACTTC. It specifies CASSELQGAGETQYF.

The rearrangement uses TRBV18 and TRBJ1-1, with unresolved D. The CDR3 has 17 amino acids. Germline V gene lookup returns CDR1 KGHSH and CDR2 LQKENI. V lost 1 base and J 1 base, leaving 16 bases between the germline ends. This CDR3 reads CASSPLRPGKGNTEAFF. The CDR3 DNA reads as TGTGCCAGCTCACCACTTCGTCCCGGGAAAGGGAACACTGAAGCTTTCTTT.

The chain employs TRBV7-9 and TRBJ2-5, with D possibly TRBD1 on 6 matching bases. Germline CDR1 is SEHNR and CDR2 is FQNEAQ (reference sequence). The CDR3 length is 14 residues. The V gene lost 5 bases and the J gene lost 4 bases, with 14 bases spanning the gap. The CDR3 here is CASSGGSSGETQYF. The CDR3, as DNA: TGTGCCAGCAGCGGGGGCTCATCTGGAGAGACCCAGTACTTC. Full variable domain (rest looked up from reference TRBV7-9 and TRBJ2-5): DTGVSQNPRHKITKRGQNVTFRCDPISEHNRLYWYRQTLGQGPEFLTYFQNEAQLEKSRLLSDRFSAERPKGSFSTLEIQRTEQGDSAMYLCASSGGSSGETQYFGPGTRLLVL.

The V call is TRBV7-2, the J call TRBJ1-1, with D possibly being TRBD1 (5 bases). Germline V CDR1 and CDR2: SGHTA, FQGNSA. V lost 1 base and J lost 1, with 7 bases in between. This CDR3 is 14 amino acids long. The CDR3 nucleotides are TGTGCCAGCAGCTTAGAAACAGGGAACACTGAAGCTTTCTTT. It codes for CASSLETGNTEAFF.

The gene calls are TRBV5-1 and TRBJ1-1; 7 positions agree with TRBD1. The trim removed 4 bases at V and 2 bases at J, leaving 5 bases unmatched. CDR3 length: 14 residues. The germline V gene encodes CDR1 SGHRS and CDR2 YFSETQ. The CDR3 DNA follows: TGCGCCAGCAGCCCCCGGGACAGAAACACTGAAGCTTTCTTT. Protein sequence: CASSPRDRNTEAFF.